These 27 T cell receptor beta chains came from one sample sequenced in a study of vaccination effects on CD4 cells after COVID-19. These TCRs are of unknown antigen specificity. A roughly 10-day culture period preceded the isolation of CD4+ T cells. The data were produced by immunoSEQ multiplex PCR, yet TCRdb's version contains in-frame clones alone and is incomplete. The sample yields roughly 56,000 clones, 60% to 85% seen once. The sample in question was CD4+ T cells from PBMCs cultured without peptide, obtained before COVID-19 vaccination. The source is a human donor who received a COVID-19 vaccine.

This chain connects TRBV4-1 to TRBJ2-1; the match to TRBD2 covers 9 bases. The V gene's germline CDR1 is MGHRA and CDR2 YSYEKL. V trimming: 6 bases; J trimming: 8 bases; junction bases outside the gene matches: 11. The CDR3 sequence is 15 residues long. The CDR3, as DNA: TGCGCCAGCAGTCGCGGGGGGGCCGGTTCGGATGAGCAGTTCTTC. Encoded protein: CASSRGGAGSDEQFF.

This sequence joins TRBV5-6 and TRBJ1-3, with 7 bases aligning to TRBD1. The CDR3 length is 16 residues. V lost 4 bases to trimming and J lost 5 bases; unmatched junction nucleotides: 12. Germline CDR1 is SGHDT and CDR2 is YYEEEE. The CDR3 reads CASSGTDAISRNTIYF. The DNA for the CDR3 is TGTGCCAGCAGCGGGACAGACGCAATATCTCGAAACACCATATATTTT.

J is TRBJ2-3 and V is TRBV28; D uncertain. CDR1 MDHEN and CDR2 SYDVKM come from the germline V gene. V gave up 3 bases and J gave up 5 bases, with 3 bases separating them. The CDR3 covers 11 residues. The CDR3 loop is CASSLQDTQYF. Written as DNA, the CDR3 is TGTGCCAGCAGTTTGCAAGATACGCAGTATTTT.

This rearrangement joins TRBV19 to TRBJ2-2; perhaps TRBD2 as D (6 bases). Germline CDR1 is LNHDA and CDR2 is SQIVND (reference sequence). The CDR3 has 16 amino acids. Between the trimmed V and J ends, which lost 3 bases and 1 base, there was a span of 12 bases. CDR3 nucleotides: TGTGCCAGTAGTATTGGGGGGACGGGGAACACCGGGGAGCTGTTTTTT. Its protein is CASSIGGTGNTGELFF.

CDR3 in amino acids: CANTFGGRGEKLFF. CDR3 sequence (DNA): TGTGCCAACACTTTCGGGGGGAGGGGTGAAAAACTGTTTTTT. The V call is TRBV28, the J call TRBJ1-4; possible D gene TRBD1, 5 bases. Per germline, CDR1 MDHEN and CDR2 SYDVKM. The CDR3 spans 14 residues. The V and J ends lost 10 bases and 7 bases respectively, with 19 bases between them. The variable domain in full, completed from reference TRBV28 and TRBJ1-4, reads DVKVTQSSRYLVKRTGEKVFLECVQDMDHENMFWYRQDPGLGLRLIYFSYDVKMKEKGDIPEGYSVSREKKERFSLILESASTNQTSMYLCANTFGGRGEKLFFGSGTQLSVL.

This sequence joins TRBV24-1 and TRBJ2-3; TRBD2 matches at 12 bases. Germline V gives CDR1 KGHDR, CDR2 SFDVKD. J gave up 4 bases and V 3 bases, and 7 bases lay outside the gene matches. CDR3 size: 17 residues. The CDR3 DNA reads TGTGCCACCAGTGATGTCGGCCTAGCGGGGGGGGCAGATACGCAGTATTTT. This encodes CATSDVGLAGGADTQYF.

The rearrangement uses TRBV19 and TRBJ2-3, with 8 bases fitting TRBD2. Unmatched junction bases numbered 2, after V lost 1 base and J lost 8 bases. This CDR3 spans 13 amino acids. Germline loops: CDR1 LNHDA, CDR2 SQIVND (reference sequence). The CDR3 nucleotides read TGTGCCAGTAGTATAGCGGCGGGGGGTACGCAGTATTTT. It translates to CASSIAAGGTQYF.

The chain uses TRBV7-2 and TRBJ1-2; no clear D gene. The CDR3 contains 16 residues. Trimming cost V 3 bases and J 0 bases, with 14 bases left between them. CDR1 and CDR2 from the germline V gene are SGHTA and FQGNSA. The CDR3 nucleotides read TGTGCCAGCAGCTTTAAGAGTAACAGCCCTAACTATGGCTACACCTTC. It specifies CASSFKSNSPNYGYTF. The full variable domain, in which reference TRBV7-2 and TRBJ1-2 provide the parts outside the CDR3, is GAGVSQSPSNKVTEKGKDVELRCDPISGHTALYWYRQSLGQGLEFLIYFQGNSAPDKSGLPSDRFSAERTGGSVSTLTIQRTQQEDSAVYLCASSFKSNSPNYGYTFGSGTRLTVV.

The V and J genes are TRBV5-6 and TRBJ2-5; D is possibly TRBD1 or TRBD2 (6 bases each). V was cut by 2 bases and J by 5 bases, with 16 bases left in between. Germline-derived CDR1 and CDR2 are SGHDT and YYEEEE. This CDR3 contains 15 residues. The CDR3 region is CASSLRGGGWETQYF. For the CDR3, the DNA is TGTGCCAGCAGCTTAAGAGGGGGAGGCTGGGAGACCCAGTACTTC.

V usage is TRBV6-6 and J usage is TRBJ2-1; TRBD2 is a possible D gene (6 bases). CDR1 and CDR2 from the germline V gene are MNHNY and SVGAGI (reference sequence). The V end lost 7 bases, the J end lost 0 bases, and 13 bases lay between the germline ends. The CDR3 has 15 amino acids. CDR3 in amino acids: CASTRVRGSYNEQFF. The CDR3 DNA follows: TGTGCCAGCACCCGTGTGCGGGGCTCCTACAATGAGCAGTTCTTC.

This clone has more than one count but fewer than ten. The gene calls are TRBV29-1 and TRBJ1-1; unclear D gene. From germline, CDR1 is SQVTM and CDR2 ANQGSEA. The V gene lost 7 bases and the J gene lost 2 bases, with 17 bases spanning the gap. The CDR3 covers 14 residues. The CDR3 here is CSAGLLAGNTEAFF. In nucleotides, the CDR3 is TGCAGCGCCGGACTTCTCGCGGGAAACACTGAAGCTTTCTTT.

CDR3 in amino acids: CASSFGDTTYEQYV. The CDR3 DNA reads as TGTGCCAGCAGCTTCGGGGACACCACCTACGAGCAGTACGTC. The rearrangement joins TRBV5-5 to TRBJ2-7; possibly TRBD1 for D (6 bases). The V and J ends lost 2 bases and 2 bases respectively, with 11 bases between them. The CDR3 is made up of 14 amino acids. Germline CDR1 SGHKS, CDR2 YYEKEE (reference sequence).

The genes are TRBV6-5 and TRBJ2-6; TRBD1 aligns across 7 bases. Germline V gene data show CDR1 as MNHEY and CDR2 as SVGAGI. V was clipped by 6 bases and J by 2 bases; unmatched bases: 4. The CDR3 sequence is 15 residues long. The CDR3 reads CASSWDRAGANVLTF. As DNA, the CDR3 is TGTGCCAGCAGCTGGGACAGAGCTGGGGCCAACGTCCTGACTTTC.

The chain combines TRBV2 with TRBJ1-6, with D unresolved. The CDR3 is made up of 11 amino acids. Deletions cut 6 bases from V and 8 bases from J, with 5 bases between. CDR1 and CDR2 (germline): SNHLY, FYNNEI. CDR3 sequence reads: CASRSDSPLHF. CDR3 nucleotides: TGTGCCAGCAGAAGCGATTCACCCCTCCACTTT.

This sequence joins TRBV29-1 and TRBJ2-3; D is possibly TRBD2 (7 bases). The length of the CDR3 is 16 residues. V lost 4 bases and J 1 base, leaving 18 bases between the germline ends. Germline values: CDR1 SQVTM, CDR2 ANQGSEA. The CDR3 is CSVAWVAGARTDTQYF. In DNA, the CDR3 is TGCAGCGTTGCTTGGGTGGCGGGGGCCCGCACAGATACGCAGTATTTT.

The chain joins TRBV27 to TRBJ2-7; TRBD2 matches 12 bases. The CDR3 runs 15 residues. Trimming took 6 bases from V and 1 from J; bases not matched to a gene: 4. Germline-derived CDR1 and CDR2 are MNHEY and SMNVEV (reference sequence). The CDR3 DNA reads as TGTGCCAGCAGCCGACTAGCGGGGGAGTCCTACGAGCAGTACGTC. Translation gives CASSRLAGESYEQYV.

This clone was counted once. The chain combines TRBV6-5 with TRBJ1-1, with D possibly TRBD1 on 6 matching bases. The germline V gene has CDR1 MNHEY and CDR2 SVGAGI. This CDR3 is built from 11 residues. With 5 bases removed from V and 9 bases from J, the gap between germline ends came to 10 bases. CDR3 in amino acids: CASSRGGQAFF. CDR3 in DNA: TGTGCCAGCAGTAGGGGGGGGCAAGCTTTCTTT.

CDR3 region: CASSPDGPNSPLHF. For the CDR3, the DNA is TGTGCCAGCTCACCTGACGGACCTAATTCACCCCTCCACTTT. V is TRBV18 and J is TRBJ1-6; D is unclear. V lost 3 bases and J 6 bases, leaving 9 bases between the germline ends. Germline lookup yields CDR1 KGHSH and CDR2 LQKENI. There are 14 residues in the CDR3.

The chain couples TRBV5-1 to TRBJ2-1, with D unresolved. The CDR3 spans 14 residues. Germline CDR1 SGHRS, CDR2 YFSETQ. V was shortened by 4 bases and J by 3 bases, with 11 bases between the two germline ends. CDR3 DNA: TGCGCCAGCAGCCCCCAAGGGAACTACAATGAGCAGTTCTTC. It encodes CASSPQGNYNEQFF.

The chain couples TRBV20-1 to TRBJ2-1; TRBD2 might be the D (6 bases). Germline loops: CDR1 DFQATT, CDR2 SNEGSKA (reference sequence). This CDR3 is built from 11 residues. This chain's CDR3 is CGGSGDGEQFF. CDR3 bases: TGCGGGGGGTCCGGCGACGGTGAGCAGTTCTTC.

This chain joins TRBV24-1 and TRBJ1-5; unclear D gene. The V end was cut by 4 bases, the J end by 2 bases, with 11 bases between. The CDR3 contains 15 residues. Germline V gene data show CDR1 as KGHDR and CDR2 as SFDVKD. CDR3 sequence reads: CATSEEGKGNQPQHF. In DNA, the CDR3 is TGTGCCACCAGTGAGGAGGGTAAGGGCAATCAGCCCCAGCATTTT.

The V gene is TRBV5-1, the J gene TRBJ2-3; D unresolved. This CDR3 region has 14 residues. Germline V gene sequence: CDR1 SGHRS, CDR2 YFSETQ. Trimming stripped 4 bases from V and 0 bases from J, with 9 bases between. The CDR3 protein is CASSHPSSTDTQYF. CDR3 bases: TGCGCCAGCAGCCACCCCTCTAGCACAGATACGCAGTATTTT.

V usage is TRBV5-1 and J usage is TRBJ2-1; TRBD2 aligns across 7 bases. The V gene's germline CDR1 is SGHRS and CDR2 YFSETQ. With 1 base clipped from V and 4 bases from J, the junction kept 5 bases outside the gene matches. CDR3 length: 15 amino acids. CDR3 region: CASSLTLARYNEQFF. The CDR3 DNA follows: TGCGCCAGCAGCTTGACACTAGCGCGATACAATGAGCAGTTCTTC.

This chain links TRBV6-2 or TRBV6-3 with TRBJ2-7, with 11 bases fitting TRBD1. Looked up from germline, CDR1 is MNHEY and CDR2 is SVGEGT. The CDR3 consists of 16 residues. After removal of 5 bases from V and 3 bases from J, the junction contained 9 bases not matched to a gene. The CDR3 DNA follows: TGTGCCAGCAGTAGCCTCGGACAGGGGGCTTACTACGAGCAGTACGTC. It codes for CASSSLGQGAYYEQYV.

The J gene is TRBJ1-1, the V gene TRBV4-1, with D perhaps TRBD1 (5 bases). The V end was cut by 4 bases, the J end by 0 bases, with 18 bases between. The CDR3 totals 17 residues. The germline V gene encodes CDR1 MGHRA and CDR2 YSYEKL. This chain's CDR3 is CASSPERTGPMNTEAFF. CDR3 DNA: TGCGCCAGCAGCCCCGAACGGACGGGGCCCATGAACACTGAAGCTTTCTTT.

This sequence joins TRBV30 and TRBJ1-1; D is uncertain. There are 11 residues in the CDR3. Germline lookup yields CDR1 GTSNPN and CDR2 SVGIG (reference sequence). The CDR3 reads CAIQMNTEAFF. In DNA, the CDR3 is TGTGCTATTCAGATGAACACTGAAGCTTTCTTT.

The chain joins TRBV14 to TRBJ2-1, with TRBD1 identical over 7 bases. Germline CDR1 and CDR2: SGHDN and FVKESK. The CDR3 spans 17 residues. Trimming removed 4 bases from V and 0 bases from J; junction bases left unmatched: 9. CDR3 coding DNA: TGTGCCAGCAGCCCGTGGGGACAGCCCCTCTCCTACAATGAGCAGTTCTTC. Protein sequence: CASSPWGQPLSYNEQFF.